Following are 2 T cell receptor beta chains from one sample sequenced in a study of siplizumab effects on memory and regulatory T cells. TCRdb's copy holds only in-frame clones and misses some; the assay was immunoSEQ multiplex PCR. The table lists about 97,000 clones, over 90% of them singletons. Sequenced sample: non-Treg CD4+ T cells sorted from blood. The receptors were gathered from a human donor in good health.

The chain links TRBV28 to TRBJ1-5; D possibly corresponds to TRBD1 (6 bases). Germline values: CDR1 MDHEN, CDR2 SYDVKM. This CDR3 comprises 14 residues. V was pared by 6 bases and J by 3 bases, with 12 bases between. CDR3 coding DNA: TGTGCCAGCAGCCGAACAGGGAACAATCAGCCCCAGCATTTT. This translates into CASSRTGNNQPQHF.

The chain combines TRBV5-1 with TRBJ2-3; TRBD2 aligns across 7 bases. Trimming removed 0 bases from V and 4 bases from J; junction bases left unmatched: 8. Germline V lookup: CDR1 SGHRS, CDR2 YFSETQ. This CDR3 is built from 16 residues. The CDR3 reads CASSLDTSVIADTQYF. CDR3 nucleotides: TGCGCCAGCAGCTTGGATACTAGCGTCATAGCAGATACGCAGTATTTT.